This TCR beta chain is from a study of control samples from healthy donors and cancer patients (dated by TCRdb to the early 2020s). As for this clone: Its recognized antigen is unknown. No much larger clonotype is one base removed from it; base qualities were not supplied.

The CDR3 runs 15 residues from the cysteine to the phenylalanine. Just the 45-base CDR3 DNA is kept, in frame starting at base 1. Trimming takes 6 bases from V and 0 bases from J, and the germline ends sit 12 bases apart. CDR1 and CDR2, looked up from the germline V gene (reference sequence), are LGHDT and YNNKEL. Libraries were made using the immunoSEQ multiplex PCR assay. The table comes from immuneACCESS by way of TCRdb, which keeps in-frame sequences with V and J called. Part of the clones is missing from these tables; in studies checked, under half for an unresolved V gene and the rest for unknown reasons. For this sample there are some 200,000 clones; just under 95% appear just once. Around 1.6% of the sample is in the top ten clones.

This receptor was taken from a man between 18 and 29 years old in good health. The sequence joins TRBV3-1 (or the pseudogene TRBV3-2) to TRBJ1-3, with the D segment identity uncertain. Source material: blood. The CDR3 reads CASSIRISSGNTIYF. The DNA is as follows: TGTGCCAGCAGTATCAGGATAAGCTCTGGAAACACCATATATTTT.